This T cell receptor (beta chain) emerged from a study of blood T cell repertoires in COVID-19. Study-wide background: PBMCs, B-cell-depleted T cells, or T cells were the source of the cDNA or gDNA that made up the material.

Source study methods: Reference gene primer amplification gave estimated nucleated cell counts. Only in-frame clones appear in the TCRdb table, and some are missing; sequencing was by immunoSEQ multiplex PCR. V and J calls and clone size follow that table, whereas D and trimming were derived from the DNA. The sample contains about 69,000 clones, 85% of which appear only once. Trimming pared 4 bases from V and 2 bases from J, leaving 12 bases between. CDR1 and CDR2 (germline): SGHRS, YFSETQ. The CDR3 extends over 15 amino acids. This clonotype originated in a man of 80 years or more with acute or convalescent COVID-19. The gene calls are TRBV5-1 and TRBJ2-2, with D possibly matching TRBD2 (6 bases). Sequenced material: peripheral blood. The DNA of the CDR3 is TGCGCCAGCAGCCTCCCGGGAGCCAACACCGGGGAGCTGTTTTTT. This encodes CASSLPGANTGELFF.